This note documents a single T cell receptor (beta chain) sequence. This record belongs to a study of OX40 agonist ivuxolimab in advanced cancers. The germline CDR1 and CDR2 sequences are SEHNR and FQNEAQ (reference sequence). V was clipped by 3 bases and J by 4 bases; unmatched bases: 8. CDR3 length: 15 amino acids. The table came from immunoSEQ multiplex PCR; TCRdb's copy has only in-frame clones and leaves some out. The data hold about 83,000 clones, with 70% to 85% observed a single time. This sequence originates from an adult with an advanced solid tumor such as melanoma, head and neck, liver or kidney cancer. The J gene is TRBJ2-5, the V gene TRBV7-9, with 7 bases matching TRBD1. This sample comprised CD4+ or CD8+ T cells sorted from blood, obtained in a trial of the OX40 agonist ivuxolimab. The CDR3 is CASSFRTGWRETQYF. Here the CDR3 DNA reads TGTGCCAGCAGCTTCAGGACAGGCTGGAGAGAGACCCAGTACTTC.